This T cell receptor (beta chain) came from a study of patients and donors after allogeneic stem cell transplantation. V was cut by 0 bases and J by 0 bases, with 13 bases left in between. The germline gives CDR1 SGHRS, CDR2 YFSETQ. CDR3 length: 18 amino acids. TCRdb redid the calling of the RT-PCR reads with MiXCR, one entry per CDR3 protein. This table holds about 23,000 distinct CDR3 sequences, around 28% found once. The receptor comes from a human donor who was either an allogeneic HSCT recipient or a stem cell or donor lymphocyte infusion donor (not recorded which). It is not recorded whose cells these are; they may come from a transplant donor. Material for sequencing was blood, either unsorted or a sorted T cell fraction (not recorded which). The J gene is TRBJ2-6, the V gene TRBV5-1, with D possibly matching TRBD1 (5 bases). The CDR3 DNA reads TGCGCCAGCAGCTTGGTGCCGGACATCCTCTCTGGGGCCAACGTCCTGACTTTC. Translating gives CASSLVPDILSGANVLTF.